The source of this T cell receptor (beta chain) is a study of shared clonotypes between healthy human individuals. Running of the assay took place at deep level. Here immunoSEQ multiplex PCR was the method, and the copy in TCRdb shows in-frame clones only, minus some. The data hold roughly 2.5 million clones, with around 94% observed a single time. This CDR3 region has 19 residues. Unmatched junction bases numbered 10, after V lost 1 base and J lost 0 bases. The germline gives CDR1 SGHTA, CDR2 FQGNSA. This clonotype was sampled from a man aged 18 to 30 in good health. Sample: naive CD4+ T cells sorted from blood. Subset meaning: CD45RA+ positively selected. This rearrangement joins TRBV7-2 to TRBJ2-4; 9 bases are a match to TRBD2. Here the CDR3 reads CASSLDYAGGVKAKNIQYF. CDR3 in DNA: TGTGCCAGCAGCTTAGACTATGCGGGAGGGGTGAAAGCCAAAAACATTCAGTACTTC.